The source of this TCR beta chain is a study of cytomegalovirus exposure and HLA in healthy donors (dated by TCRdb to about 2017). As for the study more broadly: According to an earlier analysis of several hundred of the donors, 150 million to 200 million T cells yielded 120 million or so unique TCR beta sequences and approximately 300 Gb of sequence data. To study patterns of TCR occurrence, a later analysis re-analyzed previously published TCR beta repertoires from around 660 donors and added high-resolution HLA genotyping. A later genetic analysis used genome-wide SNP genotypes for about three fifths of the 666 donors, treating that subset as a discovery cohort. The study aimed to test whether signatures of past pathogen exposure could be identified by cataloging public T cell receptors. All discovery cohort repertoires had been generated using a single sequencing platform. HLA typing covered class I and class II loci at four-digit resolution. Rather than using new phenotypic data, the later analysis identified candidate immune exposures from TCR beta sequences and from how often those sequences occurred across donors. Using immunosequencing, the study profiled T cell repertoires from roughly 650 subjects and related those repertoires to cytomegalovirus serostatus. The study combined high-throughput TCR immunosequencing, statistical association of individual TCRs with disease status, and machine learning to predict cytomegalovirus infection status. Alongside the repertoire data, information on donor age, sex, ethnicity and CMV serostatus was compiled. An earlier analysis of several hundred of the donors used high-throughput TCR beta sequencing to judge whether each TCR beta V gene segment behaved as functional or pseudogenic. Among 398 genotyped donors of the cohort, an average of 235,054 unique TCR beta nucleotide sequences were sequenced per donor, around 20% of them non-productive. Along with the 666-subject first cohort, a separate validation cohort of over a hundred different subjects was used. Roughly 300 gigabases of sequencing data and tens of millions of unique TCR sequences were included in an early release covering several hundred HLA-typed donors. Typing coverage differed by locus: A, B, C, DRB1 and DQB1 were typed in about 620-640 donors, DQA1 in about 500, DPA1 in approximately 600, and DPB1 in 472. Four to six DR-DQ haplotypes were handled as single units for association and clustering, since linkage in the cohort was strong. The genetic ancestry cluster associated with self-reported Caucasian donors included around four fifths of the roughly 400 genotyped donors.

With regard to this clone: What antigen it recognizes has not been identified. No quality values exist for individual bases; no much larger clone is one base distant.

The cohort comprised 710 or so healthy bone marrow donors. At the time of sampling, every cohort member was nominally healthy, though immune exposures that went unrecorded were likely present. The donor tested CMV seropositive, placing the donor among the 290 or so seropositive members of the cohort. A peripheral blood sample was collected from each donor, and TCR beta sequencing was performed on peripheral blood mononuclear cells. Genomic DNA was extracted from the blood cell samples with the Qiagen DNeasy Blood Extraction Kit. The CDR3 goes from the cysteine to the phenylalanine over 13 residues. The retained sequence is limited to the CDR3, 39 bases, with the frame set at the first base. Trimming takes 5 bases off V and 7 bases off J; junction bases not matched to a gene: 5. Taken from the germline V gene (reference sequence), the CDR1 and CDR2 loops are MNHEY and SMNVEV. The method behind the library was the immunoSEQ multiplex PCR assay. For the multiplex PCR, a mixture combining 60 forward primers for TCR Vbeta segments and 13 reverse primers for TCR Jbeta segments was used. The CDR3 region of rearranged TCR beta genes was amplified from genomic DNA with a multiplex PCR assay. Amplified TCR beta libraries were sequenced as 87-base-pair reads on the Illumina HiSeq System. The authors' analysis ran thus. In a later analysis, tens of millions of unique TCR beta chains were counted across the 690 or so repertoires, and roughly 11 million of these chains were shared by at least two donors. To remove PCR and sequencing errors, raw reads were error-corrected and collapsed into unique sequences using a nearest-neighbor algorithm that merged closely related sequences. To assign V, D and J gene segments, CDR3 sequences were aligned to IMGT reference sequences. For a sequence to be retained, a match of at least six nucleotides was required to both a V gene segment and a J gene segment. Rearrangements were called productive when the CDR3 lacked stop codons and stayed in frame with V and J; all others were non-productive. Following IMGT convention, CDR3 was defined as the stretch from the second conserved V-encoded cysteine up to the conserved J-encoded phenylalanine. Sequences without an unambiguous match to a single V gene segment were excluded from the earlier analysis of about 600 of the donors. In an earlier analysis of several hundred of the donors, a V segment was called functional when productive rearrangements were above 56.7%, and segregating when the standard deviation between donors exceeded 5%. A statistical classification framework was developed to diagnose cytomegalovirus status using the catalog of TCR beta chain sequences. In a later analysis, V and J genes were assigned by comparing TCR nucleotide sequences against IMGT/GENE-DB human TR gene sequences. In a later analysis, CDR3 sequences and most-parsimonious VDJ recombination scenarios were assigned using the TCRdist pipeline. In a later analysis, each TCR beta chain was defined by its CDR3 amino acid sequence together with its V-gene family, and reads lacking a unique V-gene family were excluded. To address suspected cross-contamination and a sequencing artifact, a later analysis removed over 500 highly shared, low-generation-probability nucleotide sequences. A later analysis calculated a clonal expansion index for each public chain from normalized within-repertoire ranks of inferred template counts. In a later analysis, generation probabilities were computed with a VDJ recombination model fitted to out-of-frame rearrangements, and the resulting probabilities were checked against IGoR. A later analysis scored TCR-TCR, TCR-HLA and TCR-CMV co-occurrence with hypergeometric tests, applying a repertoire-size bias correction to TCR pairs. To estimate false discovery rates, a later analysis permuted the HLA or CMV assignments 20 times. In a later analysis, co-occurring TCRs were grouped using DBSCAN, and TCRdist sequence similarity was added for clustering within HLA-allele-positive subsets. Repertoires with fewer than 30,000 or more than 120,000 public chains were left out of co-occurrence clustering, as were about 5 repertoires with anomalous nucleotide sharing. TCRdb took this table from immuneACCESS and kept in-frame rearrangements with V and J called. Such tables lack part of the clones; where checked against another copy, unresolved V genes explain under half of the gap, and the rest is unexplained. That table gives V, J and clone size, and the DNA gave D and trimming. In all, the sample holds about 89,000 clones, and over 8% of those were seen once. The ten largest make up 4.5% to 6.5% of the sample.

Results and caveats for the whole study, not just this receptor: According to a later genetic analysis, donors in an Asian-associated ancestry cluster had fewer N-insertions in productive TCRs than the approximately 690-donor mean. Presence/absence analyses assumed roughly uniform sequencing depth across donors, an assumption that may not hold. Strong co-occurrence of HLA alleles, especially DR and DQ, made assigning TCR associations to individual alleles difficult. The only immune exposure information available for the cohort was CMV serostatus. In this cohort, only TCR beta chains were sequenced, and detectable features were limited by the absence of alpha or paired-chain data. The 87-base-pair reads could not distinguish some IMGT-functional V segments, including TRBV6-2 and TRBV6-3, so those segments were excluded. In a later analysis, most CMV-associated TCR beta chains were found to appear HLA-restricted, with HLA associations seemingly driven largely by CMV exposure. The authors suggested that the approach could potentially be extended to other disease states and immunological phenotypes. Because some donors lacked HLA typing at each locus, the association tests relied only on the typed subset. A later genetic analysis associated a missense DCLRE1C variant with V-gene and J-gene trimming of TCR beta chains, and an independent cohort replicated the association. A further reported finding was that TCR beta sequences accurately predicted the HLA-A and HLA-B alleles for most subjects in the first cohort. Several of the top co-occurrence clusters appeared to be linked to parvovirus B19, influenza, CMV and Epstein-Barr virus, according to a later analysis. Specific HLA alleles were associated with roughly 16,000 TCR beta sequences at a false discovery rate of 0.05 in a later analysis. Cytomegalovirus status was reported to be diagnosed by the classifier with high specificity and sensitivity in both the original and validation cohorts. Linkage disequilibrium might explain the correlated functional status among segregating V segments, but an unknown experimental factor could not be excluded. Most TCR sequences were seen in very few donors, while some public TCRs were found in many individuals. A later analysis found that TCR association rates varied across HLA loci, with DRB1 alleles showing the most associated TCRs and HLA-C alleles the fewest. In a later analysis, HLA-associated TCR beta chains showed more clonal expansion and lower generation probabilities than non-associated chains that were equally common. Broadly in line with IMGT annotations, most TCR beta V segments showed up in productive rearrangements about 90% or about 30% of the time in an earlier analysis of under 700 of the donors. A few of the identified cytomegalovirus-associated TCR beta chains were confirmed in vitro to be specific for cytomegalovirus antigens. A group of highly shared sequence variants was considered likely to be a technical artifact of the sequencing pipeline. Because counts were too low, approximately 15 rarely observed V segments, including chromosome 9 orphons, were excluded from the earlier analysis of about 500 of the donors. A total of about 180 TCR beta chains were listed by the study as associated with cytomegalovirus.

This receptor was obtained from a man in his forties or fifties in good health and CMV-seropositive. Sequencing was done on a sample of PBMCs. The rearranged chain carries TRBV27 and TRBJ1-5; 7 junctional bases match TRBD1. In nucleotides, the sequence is TGTGCCAGCAGTACGACAGGGTTGCAGCCCCAGCATTTT. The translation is CASSTTGLQPQHF.